A selection of T cell receptor beta chains follows, all from one sample in a study of shared clonotypes between healthy human individuals. TCRdb's copy holds only in-frame clones and misses some; the assay was immunoSEQ multiplex PCR. Of under 2,000,000 clones listed, less than 95% are singletons. The sequenced sample was naive CD8+ T cells sorted from blood. Every receptor here comes from a man aged 18 to 29 in good health. Each CDR3 is given with its conserved first and last residue. D genes are given only for firm matches. The size of a clone is reported for some rows only, either as once, few or many, or as a class for expanded clones.

d_call	cdr3_length	v_call	clone_size	j_call	cdr3_aa	cdr3_nt
-	11	TRBV28	once	TRBJ1-6	CASSNYSPLHF	TGTGCCAGCAGTAACTATTCACCCCTCCACTTT
TRBD1	14	TRBV5-4	once	TRBJ1-2	CASSLAQGAYGYTF	TGTGCCAGCAGCTTGGCACAGGGGGCCTATGGCTACACCTTC
-	13	TRBV30	-	TRBJ2-1	CAWMADSYNEQFF	TGTGCCTGGATGGCTGATTCCTACAATGAGCAGTTCTTC
TRBD2	15	TRBV10-2	-	TRBJ2-3	CASSSVAGARDTQYF	TGCGCCAGCAGCAGCGTAGCGGGGGCCCGGGATACGCAGTATTTT
-	15	TRBV6-6	-	TRBJ2-3	CASSYLPRQEDTQYF	TGTGCCAGCAGTTACCTTCCCCGACAGGAAGATACGCAGTATTTT
TRBD1	14	TRBV5-1	once	TRBJ1-2	CASSLPGTGYGYTF	TGCGCCAGCAGCTTGCCCGGGACAGGTTATGGCTACACCTTC
-	13	TRBV5-5	-	TRBJ1-5	CASSLWEGQPQHF	TGTGCCAGCAGCTTGTGGGAGGGTCAGCCCCAGCATTTT
TRBD1	14	TRBV30	-	TRBJ2-7	CAWDPGQSTYEQYF	TGTGCCTGGGACCCGGGACAGTCAACCTACGAGCAGTACTTC
-	13	TRBV5-5	-	TRBJ2-7	CASSFSNAYEQYF	TGTGCCAGCAGCTTCAGCAACGCCTACGAGCAGTACTTC
-	13	TRBV6-5	-	TRBJ1-2	CASSPGTVNGYTF	TGTGCCAGCAGTCCCGGGACGGTGAATGGCTACACCTTC
TRBD1	15	TRBV19	-	TRBJ1-2	CASSIVGQGKDGYTF	TGTGCCAGTAGTATAGTAGGACAGGGGAAGGATGGCTACACCTTC
TRBD2	17	TRBV7-9	-	TRBJ2-2	CASSFSPGGLNTGELFF	TGTGCCAGCAGCTTTTCTCCGGGGGGTCTTAACACCGGGGAGCTGTTTTTT
TRBD1	16	TRBV28	-	TRBJ1-5	CASSDRVVDSNQPQHF	TGTGCCAGCAGCGACAGGGTGGTTGATAGCAATCAGCCCCAGCATTTT
-	14	TRBV9	-	TRBJ2-7	CASSVEEGAYEQYF	TGTGCCAGCAGCGTAGAGGAAGGAGCCTACGAGCAGTACTTC
TRBD1	14	TRBV7-9	few	TRBJ1-6	CASRLTGGESPLHF	TGTGCCAGCAGGTTGACAGGGGGCGAATCACCCCTCCACTTT
-	17	TRBV5-8	-	TRBJ2-7	CASSWGLTGPRPYEQYF	TGTGCCAGCAGCTGGGGGTTAACAGGGCCAAGGCCCTACGAGCAGTACTTC
-	16	TRBV7-9	-	TRBJ2-7	CASRPVDNQWTYEQYF	TGTGCCAGCAGACCAGTCGACAACCAGTGGACCTACGAGCAGTACTTC
-	16	TRBV5-6	-	TRBJ2-3	CASSLELRGDSDTQYF	TGTGCCAGCAGCTTGGAGCTGCGCGGGGATTCTGATACGCAGTATTTT
TRBD2	15	TRBV7-8	once	TRBJ2-3	CASSPTSGGADTQYF	TGTGCCAGCAGCCCCACTAGCGGGGGGGCAGATACGCAGTATTTT
-	14	TRBV4-3	-	TRBJ2-7	CASSHAGSSYEQYF	TGCGCCAGCAGCCATGCGGGATCCTCCTACGAGCAGTACTTC
TRBD1	17	TRBV10-3	-	TRBJ1-2	CAINEPGQGTSHYGYTF	TGTGCCATCAACGAGCCCGGACAGGGGACCTCACACTATGGCTACACCTTC
-	14	TRBV10-2	-	TRBJ1-1	CASSEWGINTEAFF	TGCGCCAGCAGTGAGTGGGGCATAAACACTGAAGCTTTCTTT
TRBD1	14	TRBV29-1	once	TRBJ2-1	CSVDPGQGPNEQFF	TGCAGCGTGGACCCGGGACAGGGTCCCAATGAGCAGTTCTTC
TRBD1	14	TRBV15	-	TRBJ1-2	CATRTGEVDYGYTF	TGTGCCACCAGGACAGGGGAGGTGGACTATGGCTACACCTTC
TRBD2	10	TRBV20-1	-	TRBJ2-1	CSATLAPQFF	TGCAGTGCTACACTAGCGCCCCAGTTCTTC
-	18	TRBV28	-	TRBJ1-5	CASSLRGGYSRGNQPQHF	TGTGCCAGCAGTTTAAGGGGAGGGTACAGTCGGGGCAATCAGCCCCAGCATTTT
-	12	TRBV9	-	TRBJ2-7	CASSPDEYEQYF	TGTGCCAGCAGCCCCGACGAGTACGAGCAGTACTTC
-	14	TRBV19	-	TRBJ2-4	CACSGGVAKNIQYF	TGTGCCTGTTCAGGGGGGGTCGCCAAAAACATTCAGTACTTC
-	14	TRBV7-6	-	TRBJ2-2	CASSLGGYVGELFF	TGTGCCAGCAGCTTAGGGGGGTACGTCGGGGAGCTGTTTTTT
-	11	TRBV2	-	TRBJ2-5	CASSEGETQYF	TGTGCCAGCAGTGAGGGAGAGACCCAGTACTTC
-	13	TRBV9	-	TRBJ2-3	CASSVGSVDTQYF	TGTGCCAGCAGCGTAGGGTCGGTGGATACGCAGTATTTT
-	14	TRBV5-6	-	TRBJ2-2	CASSSGVVAGELFF	TGTGCCAGCAGCTCGGGAGTTGTTGCCGGGGAGCTGTTTTTT
-	11	TRBV10-2	-	TRBJ1-6	CASRGVKALHF	TGCGCCAGCAGAGGAGTAAAGGCCCTCCACTTT
-	17	TRBV7-9	-	TRBJ2-7	CASSLPEAQVDSNEQYF	TGTGCCAGCAGCTTACCAGAGGCGCAGGTGGATAGTAACGAGCAGTACTTC
-	14	TRBV30	-	TRBJ2-5	CAWSVPGSQETQYF	TGTGCCTGGAGTGTACCGGGCAGCCAAGAGACCCAGTACTTC
-	14	TRBV9	-	TRBJ2-3	CASSVDKGTDTQYF	TGTGCCAGCAGCGTAGATAAGGGGACAGATACGCAGTATTTT
TRBD1	17	TRBV5-3	-	TRBJ1-1	CARSLRTGGIMNTEAFF	TGTGCCAGAAGTTTGAGAACAGGGGGTATAATGAACACTGAAGCTTTCTTT
-	11	TRBV7-9	-	TRBJ2-5	CASSLGGTQYF	TGTGCCAGCAGCTTAGGTGGGACCCAGTACTTC
-	13	TRBV9	-	TRBJ1-1	CASSVGVVTEAFF	TGTGCCAGCAGCGTAGGGGTAGTGACTGAAGCTTTCTTT
TRBD1	14	TRBV28	-	TRBJ2-2	CASSPGGNTGELFF	TGTGCCAGCTCCCCAGGGGGGAACACCGGGGAGCTGTTTTTT
-	14	TRBV7-2	-	TRBJ2-5	CASSLAGVGETQYF	TGTGCCAGCAGCTTAGCAGGGGTCGGGGAGACCCAGTACTTC
TRBD1	18	TRBV7-8	-	TRBJ2-6	CASSLVVRGQEGPNVLTF	TGTGCCAGCAGCTTAGTAGTAAGGGGACAGGAAGGGCCCAACGTCCTGACTTTC
TRBD2	17	TRBV11-2	-	TRBJ2-3	CASSLEPASGSTDTQYF	TGTGCCAGCAGCTTAGAACCGGCTAGCGGCAGCACAGATACGCAGTATTTT
TRBD1	14	TRBV29-1	-	TRBJ1-1	CSVDQDRYNTEAFF	TGCAGCGTTGACCAGGACAGGTACAACACTGAAGCTTTCTTT
-	15	TRBV4-1	-	TRBJ2-7	CASSHTTGSTYEQYF	TGCGCCAGCAGCCATACTACAGGGAGTACGTACGAGCAGTACTTC
TRBD1	12	TRBV5-1	-	TRBJ1-1	CASSLEGGEAFF	TGCGCCAGCAGCTTGGAAGGGGGCGAAGCTTTCTTT
-	18	TRBV4-3	-	TRBJ1-2	CASSQELSGAEANYGYTF	TGCGCCAGCAGCCAAGAACTCTCAGGGGCGGAAGCTAACTATGGCTACACCTTC
-	13	TRBV10-3	once	TRBJ2-5	CAIGGREQETQYF	TGTGCCATCGGGGGTAGGGAGCAAGAGACCCAGTACTTC
-	13	TRBV14	-	TRBJ1-2	CASSQVQGLGYTF	TGTGCCAGCAGCCAAGTTCAGGGCCTTGGCTACACCTTC
-	13	TRBV5-4	-	TRBJ2-7	CASSLWGNYEQYF	TGTGCCAGCAGCTTGTGGGGAAACTACGAGCAGTACTTC
-	13	TRBV19	-	TRBJ1-1	CASRIGMNTEAFF	TGTGCCAGCAGGATAGGGATGAACACTGAAGCTTTCTTT
-	15	TRBV6-5	-	TRBJ1-2	CASSYSEGELYGYTF	TGTGCCAGCAGTTACTCTGAAGGGGAACTCTATGGCTACACCTTC
TRBD2	18	TRBV27	-	TRBJ2-5	CASSLIGRGGLLPETQYF	TGTGCCAGCAGTTTAATCGGGCGGGGGGGCCTTCTTCCAGAGACCCAGTACTTC
-	13	TRBV28	once	TRBJ1-3	CASSFGGGNTIYF	TGTGCCAGCAGTTTCGGGGGTGGAAACACCATATATTTT